This TCR beta chain was captured by sequencing in a study of post-analysis software for immune sequencing data. The CDR3 covers 16 residues. J lost 1 base, V lost 3 bases, and 7 bases had no gene match. Germline V gives CDR1 SGHRS, CDR2 YFSETQ. Each TCR beta cDNA library carried unique molecular identifiers. Once about 0.95 to 10 million T cells were used, roughly 0.5 million cDNA molecules resulted. Via MiXCR, TCRdb re-called the PCR reads, giving one row per CDR3 protein. The profile shows more than 450,000 distinct CDR3 sequences, around 36% of them singletons. This clonotype was seen a handful of times. What it binds is not known. Study conclusions and caveats: By F measure, samples from a shared preparation batch strongly co-clustered. TRBV5-6, TRBV5-1 and TRBV20-1 were among a handful of TRBV segments more frequent in patients than controls. Versus controls, multiple sclerosis patients showed significantly lower diversity (normalized Chao1).

This TCR came from a girl aged 2 to 17 with multiple sclerosis. The rearrangement links TRBV5-1 to TRBJ1-1, with 9 bases fitting TRBD1. The specimen sequenced was blood. CDR3 loop: CASSSDRGIANTEAFF. As DNA, the CDR3 is TGCGCCAGCAGCTCGGACAGGGGAATAGCGAACACTGAAGCTTTCTTT. Filled out from reference TRBV5-1 and TRBJ1-1, the complete variable domain reads KAGVTQTPRYLIKTRGQQVTLSCSPISGHRSVSWYQQTPGQGLQFLFEYFSETQRNKGNFPGRFSGRQFSNSRSEMNVSTLELGDSALYLCASSSDRGIANTEAFFGQGTRLTVV.